The entry below describes one TCR beta chain. The run of the v3.0 immunoSEQ assay was at survey level. TCRdb keeps only in-frame clones here, not all; method: immunoSEQ multiplex PCR. The sample lists 35,000 to 45,000 clones, approximately 85% seen once, with approximately 14% in the top ten. After removal of 10 bases from V and 6 bases from J, the junction contained 7 bases not matched to a gene. The CDR3 is made up of 13 amino acids. Germline CDR1 WSHSY, CDR2 SAAADI. This sample was taken from a study of long-term antiretroviral therapy in people with HIV. Study overall: About a decade before 2015, the earliest samples were taken when ART was typically delayed.

The sequence came from a man younger than 35 with HIV. The V gene is TRBV10-2, the J gene TRBJ2-2; 8 bases map to TRBD1. Sequenced here: unsorted PBMCs, sampled 0.3 years after starting antiretroviral therapy. The CDR3, as DNA: TGCGCCACCGCGACAGGGGAGGCCGGGGAGCTGTTTTTT. Amino acid sequence: CATATGEAGELFF.